This T cell receptor beta chain was captured in a study of T cell repertoires in cytomegalovirus infection. Whole-study context: It was the public TCR beta signatures that indicated both CMV infection and matching HLA type.

Study-level points and caveats: It was HLA-C-restricted CMV-specific TCR beta clonotypes that dominated the response ex vivo.

Concerning this clonotype: Its target is unknown.

TCRdb ran MiXCR on the reads and lists one entry per CDR3 protein. Here the sample spans 510,000 or so distinct CDR3 sequences, around 27% being singletons. This CDR3 spans 13 amino acids. Between the trimmed V and J ends, which lost 10 bases and 5 bases, there was a span of 15 bases. Germline CDR1 LNHDA, CDR2 SQIVND (reference sequence). This sequence originates from a human donor in good health (CMV status not recorded). Some clones in this sample may be carry-over from other donors' samples. The sample comprised PBMCs. The chain has TRBV19 and TRBJ1-5; possibly TRBD1 for D (5 bases). CDR3 protein: CATLEGIYQPQHF. The CDR3 DNA follows: TGTGCCACCCTGGAGGGGATTTATCAGCCCCAGCATTTT.